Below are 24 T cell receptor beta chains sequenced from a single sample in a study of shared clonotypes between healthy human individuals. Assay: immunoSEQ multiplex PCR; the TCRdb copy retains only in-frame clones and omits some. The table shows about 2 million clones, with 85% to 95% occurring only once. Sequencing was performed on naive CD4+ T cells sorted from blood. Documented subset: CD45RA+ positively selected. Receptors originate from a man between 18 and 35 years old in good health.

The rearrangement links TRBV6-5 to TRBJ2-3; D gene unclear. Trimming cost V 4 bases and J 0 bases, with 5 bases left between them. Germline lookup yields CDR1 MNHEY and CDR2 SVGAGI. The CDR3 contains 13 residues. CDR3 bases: TGTGCCAGCAGTTTGAGAAGCACAGATACGCAGTATTTT. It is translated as CASSLRSTDTQYF.

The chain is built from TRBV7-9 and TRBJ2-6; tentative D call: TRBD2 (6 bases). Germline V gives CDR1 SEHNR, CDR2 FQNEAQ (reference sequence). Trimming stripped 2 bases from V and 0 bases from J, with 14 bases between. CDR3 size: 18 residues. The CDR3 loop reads CASSLRRDLSSGANVLTF. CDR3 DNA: TGTGCCAGCAGCTTAAGGCGGGATCTTAGCTCTGGGGCCAACGTCCTGACTTTC.

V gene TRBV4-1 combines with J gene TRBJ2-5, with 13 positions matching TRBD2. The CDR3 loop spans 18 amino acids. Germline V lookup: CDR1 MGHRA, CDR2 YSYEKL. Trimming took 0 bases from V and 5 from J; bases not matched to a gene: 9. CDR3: CASSQEPLAGGPEETQYF. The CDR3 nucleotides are TGCGCCAGCAGCCAAGAACCACTAGCGGGGGGGCCGGAGGAGACCCAGTACTTC.

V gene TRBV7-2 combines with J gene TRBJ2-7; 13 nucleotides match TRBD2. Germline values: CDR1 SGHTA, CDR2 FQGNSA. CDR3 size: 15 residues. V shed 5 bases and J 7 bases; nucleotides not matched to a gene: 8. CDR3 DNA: TGTGCCAGCAGCGACAGGACTAGCGGGAGTGGGGAGCAGTACTTC. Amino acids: CASSDRTSGSGEQYF.

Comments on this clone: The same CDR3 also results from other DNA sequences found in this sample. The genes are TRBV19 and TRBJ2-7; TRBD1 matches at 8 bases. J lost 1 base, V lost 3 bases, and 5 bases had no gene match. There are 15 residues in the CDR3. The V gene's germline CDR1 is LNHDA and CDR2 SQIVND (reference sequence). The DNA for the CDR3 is TGTGCCAGTAGTATTGGCGGGACAGGTTCCTACGAGCAGTACTTC. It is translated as CASSIGGTGSYEQYF. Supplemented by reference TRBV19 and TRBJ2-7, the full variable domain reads DGGITQSPKYLFRKEGQNVTLSCEQNLNHDAMYWYRQDPGQGLRLIYYSQIVNDFQKGDIAEGYSVSREKKESFPLTVTSAQKNPTAFYLCASSIGGTGSYEQYFGPGTRLTVT.

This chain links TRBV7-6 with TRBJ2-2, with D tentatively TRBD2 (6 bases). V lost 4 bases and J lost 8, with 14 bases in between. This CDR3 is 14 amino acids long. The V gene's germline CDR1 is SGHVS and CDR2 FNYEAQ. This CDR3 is CASSSLTSLGELFF. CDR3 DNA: TGTGCCAGCAGCTCCCTGACTAGTCTGGGGGAGCTGTTTTTT.

The CDR3 DNA sequence: TGCAGCGTTGAGTCCGGCCTCGAGCAGTACTTC. Encoded protein: CSVESGLEQYF. The rearrangement joins TRBV29-1 to TRBJ2-5; D gene uncertain. The better agreement between TRBJ2-7 and the DNA end casts doubt on the J call. The CDR3 consists of 11 residues. Germline loops: CDR1 SQVTM, CDR2 ANQGSEA.

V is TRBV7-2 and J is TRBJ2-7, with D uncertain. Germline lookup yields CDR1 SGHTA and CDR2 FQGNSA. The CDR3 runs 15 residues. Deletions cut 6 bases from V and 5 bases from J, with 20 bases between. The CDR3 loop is CASREEPRVFHEQYF. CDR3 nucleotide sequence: TGTGCCAGCAGGGAAGAACCTAGGGTATTCCACGAGCAGTACTTC.

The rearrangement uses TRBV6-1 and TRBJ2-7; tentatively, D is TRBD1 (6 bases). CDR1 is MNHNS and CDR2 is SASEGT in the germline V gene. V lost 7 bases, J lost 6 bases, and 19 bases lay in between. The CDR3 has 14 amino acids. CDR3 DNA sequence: TGTGCCAGCAATAGACCAGGGGCAGGGGCCGAGCAGTACTTC. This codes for CASNRPGAGAEQYF.

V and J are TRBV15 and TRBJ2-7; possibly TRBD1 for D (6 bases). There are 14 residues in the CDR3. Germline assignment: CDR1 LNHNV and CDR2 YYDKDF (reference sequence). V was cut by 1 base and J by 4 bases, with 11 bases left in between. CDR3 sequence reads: CATSRVDSEYEQYF. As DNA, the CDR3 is TGTGCCACCAGCAGAGTGGACAGTGAGTACGAGCAGTACTTC. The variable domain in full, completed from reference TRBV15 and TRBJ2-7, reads DAMVIQNPRYQVTQFGKPVTLSCSQTLNHNVMYWYQQKSSQAPKLLFHYYDKDFNNEADTPDNFQSRRPNTSFCFLDIRSPGLGDTAMYLCATSRVDSEYEQYFGPGTRLTVT.

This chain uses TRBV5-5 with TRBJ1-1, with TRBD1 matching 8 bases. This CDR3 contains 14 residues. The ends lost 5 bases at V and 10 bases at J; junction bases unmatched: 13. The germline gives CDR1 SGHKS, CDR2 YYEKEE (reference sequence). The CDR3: CASSLSTGATGAFF. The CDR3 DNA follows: TGTGCCAGCAGTCTTTCGACAGGGGCTACGGGAGCTTTCTTT.

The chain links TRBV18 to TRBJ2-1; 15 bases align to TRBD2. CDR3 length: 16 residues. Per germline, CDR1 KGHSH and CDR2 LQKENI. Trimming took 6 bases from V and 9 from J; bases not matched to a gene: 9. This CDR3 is CASSPGTSGRSAEQFF. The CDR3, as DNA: TGTGCCAGCTCCCCTGGGACTAGCGGGAGGAGTGCTGAGCAGTTCTTC.

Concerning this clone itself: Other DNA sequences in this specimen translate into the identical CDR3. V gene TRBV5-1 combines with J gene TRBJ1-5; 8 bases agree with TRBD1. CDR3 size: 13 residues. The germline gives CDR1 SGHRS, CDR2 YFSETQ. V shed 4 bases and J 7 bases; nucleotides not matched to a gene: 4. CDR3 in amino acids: CASSPDRDQPQHF. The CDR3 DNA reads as TGCGCCAGCAGCCCGGACAGGGACCAGCCCCAGCATTTT. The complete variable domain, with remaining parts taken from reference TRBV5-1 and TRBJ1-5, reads KAGVTQTPRYLIKTRGQQVTLSCSPISGHRSVSWYQQTPGQGLQFLFEYFSETQRNKGNFPGRFSGRQFSNSRSEMNVSTLELGDSALYLCASSPDRDQPQHFGDGTRLSIL.

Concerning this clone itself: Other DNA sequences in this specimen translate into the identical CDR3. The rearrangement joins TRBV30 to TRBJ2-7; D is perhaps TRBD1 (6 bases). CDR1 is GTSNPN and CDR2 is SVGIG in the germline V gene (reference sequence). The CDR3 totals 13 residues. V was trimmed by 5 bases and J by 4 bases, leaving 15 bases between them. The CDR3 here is CAWSRGQGYEQYF. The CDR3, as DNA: TGTGCCTGGTCGAGGGGCCAGGGGTACGAGCAGTACTTC.

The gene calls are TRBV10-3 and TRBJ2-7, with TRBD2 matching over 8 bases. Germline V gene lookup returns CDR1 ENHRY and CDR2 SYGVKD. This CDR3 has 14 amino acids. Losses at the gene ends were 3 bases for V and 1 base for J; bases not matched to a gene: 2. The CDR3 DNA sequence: TGTGCCATCAGTGAACTAGCGGATTCCTACGAGCAGTACTTC. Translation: CAISELADSYEQYF.

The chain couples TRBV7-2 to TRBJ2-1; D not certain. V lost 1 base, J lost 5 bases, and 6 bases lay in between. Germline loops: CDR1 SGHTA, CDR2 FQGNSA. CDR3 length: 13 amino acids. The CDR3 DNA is TGTGCCAGCAGCTTAGGGCGTGACAATGAGCAGTTCTTC. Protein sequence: CASSLGRDNEQFF.

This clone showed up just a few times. CDR3 nucleotides: TGTGCCAGCTCACCACTACCGACCACTGAAGCTTTCTTT. Its protein product is CASSPLPTTEAFF. The chain couples TRBV18 to TRBJ1-1; D is unclear. The V end was cut by 1 base, the J end by 4 bases, with 7 bases between. Per germline, CDR1 KGHSH and CDR2 LQKENI. The CDR3 contains 13 residues. The full variable domain, with the rest looked up from reference TRBV18 and TRBJ1-1, is NAGVMQNPRHLVRRRGQEARLRCSPMKGHSHVYWYRQLPEEGLKFMVYLQKENIIDESGMPKERFSAEFPKEGPSILRIQQVVRGDSAAYFCASSPLPTTEAFFGQGTRLTVV.

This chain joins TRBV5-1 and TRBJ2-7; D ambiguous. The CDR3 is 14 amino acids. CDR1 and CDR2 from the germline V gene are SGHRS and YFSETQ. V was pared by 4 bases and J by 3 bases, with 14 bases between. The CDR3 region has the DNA TGCGCCAGCAGCCCCTCGTTCCCAGACTACGAGCAGTACTTC. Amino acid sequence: CASSPSFPDYEQYF.

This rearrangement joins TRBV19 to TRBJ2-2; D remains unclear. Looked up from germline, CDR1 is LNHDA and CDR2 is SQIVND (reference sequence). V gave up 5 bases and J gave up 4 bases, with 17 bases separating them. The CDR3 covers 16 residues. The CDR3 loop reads CASSSYPAASTGELFF. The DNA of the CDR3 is TGTGCCAGTAGTTCCTACCCGGCAGCCTCCACCGGGGAGCTGTTTTTT.

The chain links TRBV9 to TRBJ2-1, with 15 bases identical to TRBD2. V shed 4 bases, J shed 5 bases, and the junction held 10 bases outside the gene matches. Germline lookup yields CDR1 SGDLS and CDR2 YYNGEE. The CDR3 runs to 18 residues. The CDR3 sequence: CASSPRTSGRGVDNEQFF. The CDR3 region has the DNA TGTGCCAGCAGCCCCCGGACTAGCGGGAGGGGGGTCGACAATGAGCAGTTCTTC.

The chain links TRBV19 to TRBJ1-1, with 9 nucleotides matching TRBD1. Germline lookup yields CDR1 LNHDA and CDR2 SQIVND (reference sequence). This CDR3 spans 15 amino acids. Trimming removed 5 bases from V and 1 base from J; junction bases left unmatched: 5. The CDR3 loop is CASSSPGQGNTEAFF. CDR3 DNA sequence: TGTGCCAGTAGTTCACCGGGACAGGGGAACACTGAAGCTTTCTTT.

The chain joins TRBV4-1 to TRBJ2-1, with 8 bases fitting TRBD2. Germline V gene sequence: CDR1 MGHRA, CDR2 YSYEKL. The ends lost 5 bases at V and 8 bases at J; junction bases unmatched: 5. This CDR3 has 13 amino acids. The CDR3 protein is CASSRREGDEQFF. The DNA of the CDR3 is TGCGCCAGCAGCAGACGGGAGGGCGATGAGCAGTTCTTC.

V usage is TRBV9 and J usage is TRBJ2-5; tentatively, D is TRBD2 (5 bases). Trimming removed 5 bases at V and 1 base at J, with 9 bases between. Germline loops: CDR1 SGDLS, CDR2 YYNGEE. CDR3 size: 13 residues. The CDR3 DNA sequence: TGTGCCAGCAGAGCCGCGGGCCAAGAGACCCAGTACTTC. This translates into CASRAAGQETQYF.

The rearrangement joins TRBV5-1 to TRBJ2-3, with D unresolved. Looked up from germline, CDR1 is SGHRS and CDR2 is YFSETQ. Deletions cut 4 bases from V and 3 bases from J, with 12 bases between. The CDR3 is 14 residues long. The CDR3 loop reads CASSESPGTDTQYF. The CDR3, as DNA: TGCGCCAGCAGCGAAAGTCCCGGGACAGATACGCAGTATTTT.